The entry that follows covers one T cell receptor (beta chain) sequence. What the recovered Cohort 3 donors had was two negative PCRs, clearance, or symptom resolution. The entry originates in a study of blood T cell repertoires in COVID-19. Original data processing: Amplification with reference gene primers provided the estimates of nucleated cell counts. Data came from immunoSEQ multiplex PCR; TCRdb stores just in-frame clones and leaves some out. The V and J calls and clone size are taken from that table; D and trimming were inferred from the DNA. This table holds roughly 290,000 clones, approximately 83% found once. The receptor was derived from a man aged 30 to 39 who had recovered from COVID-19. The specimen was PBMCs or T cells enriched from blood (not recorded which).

The CDR3 nucleotides read TGCGCCAGCCGGGCCAGACTTCCTATCGGGGGAAGTTGGTACAATGAGCAGTTCTTC. It codes for CASRARLPIGGSWYNEQFF. The chain couples TRBV5-1 to TRBJ2-1; D is possibly TRBD2 (6 bases). This CDR3 contains 19 residues. CDR1 SGHRS and CDR2 YFSETQ come from the germline V gene. Trimming left V 7 bases short and J 4 bases short, with 30 bases between.